Below, 10 T cell receptor beta chains from the same sample are listed, as sequenced in a study of CD8 T cells in ankylosing spondylitis. TCRdb independently ran MiXCR on the 5' RACE reads; one entry per CDR3 protein. The sample shows 84,000 or so distinct CDR3 sequences, around 27% of them seen only once. Sequencing was done on a sample of blood, either unsorted or a sorted T cell fraction (not recorded which). All receptors come from a male donor with ankylosing spondylitis or in good health (not recorded which).

In its sample, this clonotype was seen many times. The V and J genes are TRBV7-2 and TRBJ1-4, with D hard to call. This CDR3 region has 13 residues. Per germline, CDR1 SGHTA and CDR2 FQGNSA. V was pared by 5 bases and J by 4 bases, with 8 bases between. DNA for the CDR3: TGTGCCAGCAGCCAGAGTTATAATGAAAAACTGTTTTTT. It is translated as CASSQSYNEKLFF.

This clonotype was counted many times. CDR3 nucleotide sequence: TGTGCCAGCAGCGGGGTCGGAATAGCTTTCTTT. This translates into CASSGVGIAFF. The rearrangement joins TRBV6-6 to TRBJ1-1; D gene ambiguous. V was cut by 6 bases and J by 10 bases, with 12 bases left in between. Germline V gives CDR1 MNHNY, CDR2 SVGAGI (reference sequence). This CDR3 has 11 residues.

This clonotype was seen once. CDR3 coding DNA: TGCGCCAGCAGCTTGGGCAACCTTCGATCCACAGATACGCAGTATTTT. This encodes CASSLGNLRSTDTQYF. The rearrangement links TRBV5-1 to TRBJ2-3; D call uncertain. Germline V lookup: CDR1 SGHRS, CDR2 YFSETQ. The V end lost 0 bases, the J end lost 2 bases, and 13 bases lay between the germline ends. This CDR3 is 16 amino acids long.

Concerning this clonotype: At one end, the junction sequence differs from germline, possibly due to a read error. The chain is built from TRBV20-1 and TRBJ2-4, with 8 nucleotides matching TRBD2. This CDR3 comprises 14 residues. Germline V gene sequence: CDR1 DFQATT, CDR2 SNEGSKA (reference sequence). DNA of the CDR3: TGCAGTGCTCGGACACTTAGACGAGCGGGAGTGGTCCCCTTC. Translation: CSARTLRRAGVVPF.

This clonotype was counted ten times or more. The chain couples TRBV5-1 to TRBJ2-3; no firm D call. The CDR3 totals 12 residues. Germline V gene data show CDR1 as SGHRS and CDR2 as YFSETQ. V shed 0 bases and J shed 2 bases, with 1 base lying between them. CDR3 DNA sequence: TGCGCCAGCAGCTTGGCCACAGATACGCAGTATTTT. Amino acid sequence: CASSLATDTQYF.

The V call is TRBV2, the J call TRBJ1-1; no firm D call. CDR3 length equals 12 residues. Germline V gene data show CDR1 as SNHLY and CDR2 as FYNNEI. V lost 3 bases, J lost 8 bases, and 10 bases lay in between. CDR3 loop: CASSDWAREAFF. The CDR3 nucleotides are TGTGCCAGCAGTGATTGGGCCAGAGAAGCTTTCTTT.

Only a few counts were recorded for this clonotype. The rearrangement joins TRBV20-1 to TRBJ2-1; 8 bases map to TRBD1. The V gene end was trimmed by 5 bases and the J gene end by 3 bases; junction bases not matched to a gene: 3. CDR1 is DFQATT, CDR2 SNEGSKA, per germline (reference sequence). The CDR3 covers 13 residues. The CDR3 region is CSARTGNYNEQFF. CDR3 in DNA: TGCAGTGCTCGGACAGGGAACTACAATGAGCAGTTCTTC.

The rearrangement joins TRBV29-1 to TRBJ2-7; D remains unclear. Germline V lookup: CDR1 SQVTM, CDR2 ANQGSEA. CDR3 length equals 12 residues. With 6 bases removed from V and 0 bases from J, the gap between germline ends came to 9 bases. CDR3 nucleotide sequence: TGCAGCGTCGGACGGAGCTCCTACGAGCAGTACTTC. Protein: CSVGRSSYEQYF.

The genes are TRBV7-2 and TRBJ2-1, with TRBD2 as a possible D gene (6 bases). The V end lost 7 bases, the J end lost 0 bases, and 13 bases lay between the germline ends. This CDR3 contains 15 residues. Looked up from germline, CDR1 is SGHTA and CDR2 is FQGNSA. This CDR3 is CASNPDYASYNEQFF. DNA for the CDR3: TGTGCCAGCAACCCGGACTACGCCTCCTACAATGAGCAGTTCTTC.

The chain carries TRBV5-1 and TRBJ2-3, with 7 bases aligning to TRBD2. V shed 0 bases, J shed 5 bases, and the junction held 3 bases outside the gene matches. Looked up from germline, CDR1 is SGHRS and CDR2 is YFSETQ. The CDR3 contains 14 residues. CDR3 bases: TGCGCCAGCAGCTTGGAGGGACTACTAGATACGCAGTATTTT. Amino acid sequence: CASSLEGLLDTQYF.